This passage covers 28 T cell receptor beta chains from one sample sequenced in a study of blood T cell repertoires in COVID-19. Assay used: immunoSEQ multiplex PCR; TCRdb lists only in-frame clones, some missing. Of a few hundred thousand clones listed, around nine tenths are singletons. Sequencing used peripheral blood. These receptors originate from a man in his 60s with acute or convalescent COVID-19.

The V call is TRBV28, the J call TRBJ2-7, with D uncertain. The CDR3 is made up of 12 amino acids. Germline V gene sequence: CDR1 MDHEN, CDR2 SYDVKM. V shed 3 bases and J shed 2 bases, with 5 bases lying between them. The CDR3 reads CASSFSAYEQYF. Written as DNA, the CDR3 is TGTGCCAGCAGTTTTTCCGCCTACGAGCAGTACTTC.

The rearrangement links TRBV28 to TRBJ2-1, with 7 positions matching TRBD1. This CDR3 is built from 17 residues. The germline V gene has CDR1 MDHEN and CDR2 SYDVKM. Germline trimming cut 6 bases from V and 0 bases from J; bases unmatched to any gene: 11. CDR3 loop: CASSLDRAVISYNEQFF. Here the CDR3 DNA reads TGTGCCAGCAGCTTAGACAGGGCAGTTATCTCCTACAATGAGCAGTTCTTC.

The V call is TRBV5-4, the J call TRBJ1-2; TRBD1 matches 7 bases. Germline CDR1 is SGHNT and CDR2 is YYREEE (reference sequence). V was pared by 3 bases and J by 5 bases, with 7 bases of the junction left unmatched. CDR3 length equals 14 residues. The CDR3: CASSSVDRVYGYTF. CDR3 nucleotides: TGTGCCAGCAGCTCCGTTGACAGGGTGTATGGCTACACCTTC.

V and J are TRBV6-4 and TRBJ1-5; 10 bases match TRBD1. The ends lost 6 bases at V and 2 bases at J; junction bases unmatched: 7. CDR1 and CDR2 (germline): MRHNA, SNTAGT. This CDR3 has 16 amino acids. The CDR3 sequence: CASRGGTGVGNQPQHF. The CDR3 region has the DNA TGTGCCAGCAGGGGGGGGACAGGGGTTGGCAATCAGCCCCAGCATTTT.

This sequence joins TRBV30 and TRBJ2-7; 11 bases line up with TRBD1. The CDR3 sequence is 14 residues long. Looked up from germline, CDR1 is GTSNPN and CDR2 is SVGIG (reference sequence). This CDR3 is CAGATGTGGYEQYF. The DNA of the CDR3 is TGTGCTGGAGCGACCGGGACAGGGGGTTACGAGCAGTACTTC.

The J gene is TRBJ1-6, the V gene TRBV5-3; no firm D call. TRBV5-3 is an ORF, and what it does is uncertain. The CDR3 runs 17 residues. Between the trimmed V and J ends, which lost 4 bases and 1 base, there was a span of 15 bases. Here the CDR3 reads CARSPGSEPSYNSPLHF. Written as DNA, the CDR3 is TGTGCCAGAAGCCCCGGGAGTGAGCCATCCTATAATTCACCCCTCCACTTT.

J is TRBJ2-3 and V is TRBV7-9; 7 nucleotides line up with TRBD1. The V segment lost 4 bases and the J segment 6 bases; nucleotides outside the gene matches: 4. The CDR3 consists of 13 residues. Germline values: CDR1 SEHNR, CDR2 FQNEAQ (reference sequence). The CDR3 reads CASSSRGQDTQYF. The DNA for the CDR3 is TGTGCCAGCAGCTCCCGGGGACAGGATACGCAGTATTTT.

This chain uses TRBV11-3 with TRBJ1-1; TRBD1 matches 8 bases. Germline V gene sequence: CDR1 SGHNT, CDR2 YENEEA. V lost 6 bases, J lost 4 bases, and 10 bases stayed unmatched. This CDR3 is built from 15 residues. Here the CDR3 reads CASSRAGGAGTEAFF. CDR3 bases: TGTGCCAGCAGTAGGGCAGGGGGCGCGGGCACTGAAGCTTTCTTT.

The CDR3 loop reads CASSLVGGGQPQHF. The CDR3 nucleotides are TGTGCCAGCAGCTTAGTAGGAGGCGGTCAGCCCCAGCATTTT. V usage is TRBV7-8 and J usage is TRBJ1-5; D call uncertain. Germline values: CDR1 SGHVS, CDR2 FQNEAQ. This CDR3 has 14 residues. The V end was cut by 1 base, the J end by 6 bases, with 10 bases between.

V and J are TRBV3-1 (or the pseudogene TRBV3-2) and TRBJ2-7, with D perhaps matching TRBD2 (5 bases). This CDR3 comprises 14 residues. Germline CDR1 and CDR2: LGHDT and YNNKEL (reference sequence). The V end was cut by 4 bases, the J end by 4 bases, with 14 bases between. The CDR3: CASSPGNQGYEQYF. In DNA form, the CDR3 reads TGTGCCAGCAGCCCCGGGAACCAAGGGTACGAGCAGTACTTC.

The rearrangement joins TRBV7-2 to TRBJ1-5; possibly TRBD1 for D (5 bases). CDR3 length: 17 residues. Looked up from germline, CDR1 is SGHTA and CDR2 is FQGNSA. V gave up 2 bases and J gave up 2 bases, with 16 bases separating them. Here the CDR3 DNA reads TGTGCCAGCAGCTTATGGTCCGGGGGTATCGGCAATCAGCCCCAGCATTTT. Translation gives CASSLWSGGIGNQPQHF.

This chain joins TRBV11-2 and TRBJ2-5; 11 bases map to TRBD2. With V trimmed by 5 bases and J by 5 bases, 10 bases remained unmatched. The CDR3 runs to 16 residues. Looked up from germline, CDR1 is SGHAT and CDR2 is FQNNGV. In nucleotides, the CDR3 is TGTGCCAGCAGCCGACCCTTTAGCGGGGGGGATGAGACCCAGTACTTC. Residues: CASSRPFSGGDETQYF.

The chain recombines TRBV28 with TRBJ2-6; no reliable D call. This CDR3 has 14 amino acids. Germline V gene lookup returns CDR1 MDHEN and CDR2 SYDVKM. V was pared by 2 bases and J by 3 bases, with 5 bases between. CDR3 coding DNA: TGTGCCAGCAGTTTACAACATGGGGCCAACGTCCTGACTTTC. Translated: CASSLQHGANVLTF.

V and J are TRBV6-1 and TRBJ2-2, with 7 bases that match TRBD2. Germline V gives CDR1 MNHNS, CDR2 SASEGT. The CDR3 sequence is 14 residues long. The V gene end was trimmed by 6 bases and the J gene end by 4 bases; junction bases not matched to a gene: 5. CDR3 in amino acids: CASRNGGSTGELFF. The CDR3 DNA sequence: TGTGCCAGCAGAAACGGGGGGAGCACCGGGGAGCTGTTTTTT.

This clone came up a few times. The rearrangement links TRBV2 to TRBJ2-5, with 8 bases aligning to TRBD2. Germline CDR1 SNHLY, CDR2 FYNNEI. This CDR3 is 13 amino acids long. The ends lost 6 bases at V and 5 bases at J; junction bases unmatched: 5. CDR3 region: CASSPTSVETQYF. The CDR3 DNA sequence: TGTGCCAGCAGCCCGACTAGCGTTGAGACCCAGTACTTC.

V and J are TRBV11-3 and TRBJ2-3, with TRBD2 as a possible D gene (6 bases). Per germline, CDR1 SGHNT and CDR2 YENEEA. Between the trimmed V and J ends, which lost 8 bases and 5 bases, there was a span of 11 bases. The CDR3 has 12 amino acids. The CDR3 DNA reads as TGTGCCAGCCGCGGGGCAGGAGATACGCAGTATTTT. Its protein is CASRGAGDTQYF.

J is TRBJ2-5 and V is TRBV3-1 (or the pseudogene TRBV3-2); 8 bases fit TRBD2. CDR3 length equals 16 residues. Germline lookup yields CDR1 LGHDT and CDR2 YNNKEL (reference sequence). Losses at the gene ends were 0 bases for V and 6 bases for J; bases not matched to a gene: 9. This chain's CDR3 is CASSQDWRTSLKTQYF. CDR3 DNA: TGTGCCAGCAGCCAAGATTGGAGGACTAGCCTGAAGACCCAGTACTTC.

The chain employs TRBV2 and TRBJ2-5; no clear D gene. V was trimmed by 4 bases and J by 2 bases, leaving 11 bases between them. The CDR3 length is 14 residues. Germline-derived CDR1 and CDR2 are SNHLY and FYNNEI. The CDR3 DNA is TGTGCCAGCAGTGCCTATACAGTGCAAGAGACCCAGTACTTC. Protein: CASSAYTVQETQYF.

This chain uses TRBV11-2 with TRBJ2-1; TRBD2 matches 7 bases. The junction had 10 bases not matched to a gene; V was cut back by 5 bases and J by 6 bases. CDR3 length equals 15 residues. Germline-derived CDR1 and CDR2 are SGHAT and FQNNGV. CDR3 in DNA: TGTGCCAGCAGCCCGTTTGGGGGGGGAGTCAATGAGCAGTTCTTC. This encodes CASSPFGGGVNEQFF.

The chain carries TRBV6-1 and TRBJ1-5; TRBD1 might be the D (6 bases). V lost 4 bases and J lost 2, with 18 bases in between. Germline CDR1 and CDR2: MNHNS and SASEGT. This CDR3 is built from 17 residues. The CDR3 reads CASSVGQGRHGNQPQHF. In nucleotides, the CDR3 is TGTGCCAGCAGTGTCGGGCAGGGGAGACATGGCAATCAGCCCCAGCATTTT.

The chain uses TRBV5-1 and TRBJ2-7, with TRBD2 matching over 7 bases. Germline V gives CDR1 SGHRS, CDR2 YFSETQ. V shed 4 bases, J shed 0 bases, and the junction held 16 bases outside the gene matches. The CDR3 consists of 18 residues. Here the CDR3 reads CASSRGVTGTQSSYEQYF. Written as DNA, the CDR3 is TGCGCCAGCAGCCGGGGGGTAACCGGGACTCAAAGCTCCTACGAGCAGTACTTC.

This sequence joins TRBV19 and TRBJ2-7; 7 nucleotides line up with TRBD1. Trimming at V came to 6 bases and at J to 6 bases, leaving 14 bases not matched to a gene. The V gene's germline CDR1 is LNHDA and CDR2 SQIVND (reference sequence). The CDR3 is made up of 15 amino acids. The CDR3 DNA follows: TGTGCCAGTAGCCCATCCACAGGGGCGGGCTGCGAGCAGTACTTC. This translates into CASSPSTGAGCEQYF.

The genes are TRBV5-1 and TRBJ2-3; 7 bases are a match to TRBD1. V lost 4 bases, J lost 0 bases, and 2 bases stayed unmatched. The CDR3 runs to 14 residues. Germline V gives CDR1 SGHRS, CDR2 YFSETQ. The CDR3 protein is CASSVGQSTDTQYF. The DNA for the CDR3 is TGCGCCAGCAGCGTGGGACAGAGCACAGATACGCAGTATTTT.

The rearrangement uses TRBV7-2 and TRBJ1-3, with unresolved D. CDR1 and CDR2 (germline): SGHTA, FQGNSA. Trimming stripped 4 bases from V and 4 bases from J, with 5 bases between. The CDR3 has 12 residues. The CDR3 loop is CASSYTGNTIYF. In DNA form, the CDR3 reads TGTGCCAGCAGCTACACCGGAAACACCATATATTTT.

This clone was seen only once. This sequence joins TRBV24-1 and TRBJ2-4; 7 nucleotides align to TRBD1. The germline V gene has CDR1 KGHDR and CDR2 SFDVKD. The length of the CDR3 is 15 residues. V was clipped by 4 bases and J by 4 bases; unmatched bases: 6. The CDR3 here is CATSEYKGQKNIQYF. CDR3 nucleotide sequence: TGTGCCACCAGTGAATACAAGGGACAGAAAAACATTCAGTACTTC.

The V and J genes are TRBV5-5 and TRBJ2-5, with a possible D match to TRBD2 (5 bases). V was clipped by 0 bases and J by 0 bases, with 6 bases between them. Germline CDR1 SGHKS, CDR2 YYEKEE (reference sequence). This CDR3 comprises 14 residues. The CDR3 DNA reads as TGTGCCAGCAGCTTGGCGGGGTACCAAGAGACCCAGTACTTC. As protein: CASSLAGYQETQYF. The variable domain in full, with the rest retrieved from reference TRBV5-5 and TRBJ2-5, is DAGVTQSPTHLIKTRGQQVTLRCSPISGHKSVSWYQQVLGQGPQFIFQYYEKEERGRGNFPDRFSARQFPNYSSELNVNALLLGDSALYLCASSLAGYQETQYFGPGTRLLVL.

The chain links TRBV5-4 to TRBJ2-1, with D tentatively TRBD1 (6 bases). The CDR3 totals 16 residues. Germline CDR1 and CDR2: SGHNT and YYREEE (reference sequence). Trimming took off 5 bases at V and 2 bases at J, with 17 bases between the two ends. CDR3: CASRMPSRGTYNEQFF. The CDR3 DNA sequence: TGTGCCAGCAGGATGCCGAGCAGGGGAACCTACAATGAGCAGTTCTTC. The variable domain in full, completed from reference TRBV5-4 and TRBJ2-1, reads ETGVTQSPTHLIKTRGQQVTLRCSSQSGHNTVSWYQQALGQGPQFIFQYYREEENGRGNFPPRFSGLQFPNYSSELNVNALELDDSALYLCASRMPSRGTYNEQFFGPGTRLTVL.

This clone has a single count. CDR3 residues: CASSDRGGTTNEKLFF. The CDR3 bases are TGTGCCAGCAGTGATCGCGGGGGGACCACTAATGAAAAACTGTTTTTT. The J gene is TRBJ1-4, the V gene TRBV2, with TRBD1 as a possible D gene (5 bases). Trimming pared 3 bases from V and 2 bases from J, leaving 13 bases between. This CDR3 comprises 16 residues. Germline CDR1 is SNHLY and CDR2 is FYNNEI.